The rows below give T cell receptor beta chains drawn from one sample of a study of blood T cell repertoires in COVID-19. Here immunoSEQ multiplex PCR was the method, and the copy in TCRdb shows in-frame clones only, minus some. The sample records roughly 250,000 clones, 85% being singletons. Sequencing was performed on peripheral blood. Receptor source: a woman aged 55-69 years with active or convalescent COVID-19. Both conserved end residues are part of each CDR3. D genes are given only for firm matches. Clone size, where shown, is once, few, many, or a class for clones that have expanded.

j_call,clone_size,v_call,d_call,cdr3_aa,cdr3_nt
TRBJ2-1,once,TRBV2,TRBD2,CASSEGGTSGISYNEQFF,TGTGCCAGCAGTGAAGGGGGGACTAGCGGAATATCCTACAATGAGCAGTTCTTC
TRBJ2-2,-,TRBV6-2/TRBV6-3,TRBD2,CASSATSGRVGGELFF,TGTGCCAGCAGTGCCACTAGCGGGAGAGTTGGCGGGGAGCTGTTTTTT
TRBJ2-1,few,TRBV11-2,TRBD2,CASSLSSGNNEQFF,TGTGCCAGCAGCTTATCTAGCGGGAACAATGAGCAGTTCTTC
TRBJ2-7,-,TRBV7-8,-,CASSLVRGDEQYF,TGTGCCAGCAGCTTAGTCCGCGGGGACGAGCAGTACTTC
TRBJ2-1,-,TRBV30,TRBD2,CAWSPGTSGRFEQFF,TGTGCCTGGAGCCCGGGGACTAGCGGGAGGTTTGAGCAGTTCTTC
TRBJ1-2,-,TRBV19,-,CASSTTRNTDSPYGYTF,TGTGCCAGTAGTACGACCCGTAACACCGACAGCCCCTATGGCTACACCTTC
TRBJ1-2,-,TRBV5-5,TRBD1,CASSPGQGSGGYTF,TGTGCCAGCAGCCCTGGACAGGGATCGGGTGGCTACACCTTC
TRBJ1-5,once,TRBV20-1,-,CSARAGQPQHF,TGCAGTGCTAGGGCGGGTCAGCCCCAGCATTTT
TRBJ1-2,-,TRBV5-4,TRBD1,CASSFDRAAYGYTF,TGTGCCAGCAGCTTCGACAGGGCCGCCTATGGCTACACCTTC
TRBJ1-2,-,TRBV5-1,TRBD1,CASSLEWDRTGGYTF,TGCGCCAGCAGCCTAGAATGGGACAGGACAGGTGGCTACACCTTC
TRBJ1-5,-,TRBV18,TRBD1,CASSTGSSNQPQHF,TGTGCCAGCTCGACAGGGTCGAGCAATCAGCCCCAGCATTTT
TRBJ2-1,-,TRBV27,TRBD2,CASSSRLAGGRRYNEQFF,TGTGCCAGCAGTTCGCGACTAGCGGGAGGGCGAAGGTACAATGAGCAGTTCTTC
TRBJ2-2,-,TRBV3-1/TRBV3-2,-,CASSQDIPGELFF,TGTGCCAGCAGCCAAGATATTCCCGGGGAGCTGTTTTTT
TRBJ2-5,-,TRBV7-8,-,CASSRILAGLDETQYF,TGTGCCAGCAGCCGTATACTAGCCGGGTTAGACGAGACCCAGTACTTC
TRBJ2-3,-,TRBV24-1,-,CATSPPGLADTQYF,TGTGCCACCAGTCCCCCAGGGCTGGCAGATACGCAGTATTTT
TRBJ2-1,-,TRBV3-1/TRBV3-2,TRBD1,CASTRTGGLTEQFF,TGTGCCAGCACCAGAACAGGGGGCTTAACTGAGCAGTTCTTC
TRBJ1-5,-,TRBV4-1,-,CASSQGAQGGNQPQHF,TGCGCCAGCAGCCAAGGGGCACAGGGCGGCAATCAGCCCCAGCATTTT
TRBJ2-3,-,TRBV7-6,-,CASSPLRGRRTDTQYF,TGTGCCAGCAGCCCCCTTCGCGGTAGGCGCACAGATACGCAGTATTTT
TRBJ2-5,-,TRBV10-1,-,CASSALSNSAETQYF,TGCGCCAGCAGCGCCCTGAGTAATAGCGCTGAGACCCAGTACTTC
TRBJ2-5,-,TRBV29-1,-,CSVEDGAAFQETQYF,TGCAGCGTTGAAGATGGGGCAGCTTTCCAAGAGACCCAGTACTTC
TRBJ2-6,-,TRBV5-1,-,CASSFTGNRRGGVGGANVLTF,TGCGCCAGCAGCTTTACGGGGAATCGGCGCGGCGGAGTGGGCGGGGCCAACGTCCTGACTTTC
TRBJ2-7,-,TRBV19,-,CASTPGGPGQDLYEQYF,TGTGCCAGTACCCCGGGGGGCCCGGGACAGGACCTATACGAGCAGTACTTC
TRBJ2-4,-,TRBV19,TRBD2,CASQTSGVAKNIQYF,TGTGCCAGTCAGACTAGCGGGGTAGCCAAAAACATTCAGTACTTC
TRBJ1-4,-,TRBV3-1/TRBV3-2,-,CASSQVPDEKLFF,TGTGCCAGCAGCCAAGTCCCTGATGAAAAACTGTTTTTT
TRBJ1-6,-,TRBV5-6,-,CASSSGNSPLHF,TGTGCCAGCAGCTCGGGGAATTCACCCCTCCACTTT
TRBJ2-7,-,TRBV11-1,-,CASSIQGNPQDEQYF,TGTGCCAGCAGCATACAGGGCAACCCTCAGGACGAGCAGTACTTC
TRBJ1-2,-,TRBV5-1,-,CASTSQPGNLNGYTF,TGCGCCAGCACCTCTCAGCCGGGGAATTTGAATGGCTACACCTTC
TRBJ1-4,-,TRBV5-1,-,CASSLYTRTTNEKLFF,TGCGCCAGCAGCTTGTACACCCGAACAACTAATGAAAAACTGTTTTTT
TRBJ1-4,-,TRBV5-1,TRBD1,CASSLQDRENEKLFF,TGCGCCAGCAGCTTACAGGACAGGGAGAATGAAAAACTGTTTTTT
TRBJ1-1,-,TRBV29-1,-,CSVEGEKTNTEAFF,TGCAGCGTTGAAGGGGAGAAGACCAACACTGAAGCTTTCTTT
TRBJ2-1,-,TRBV4-1,TRBD2,CASSQVRLAGTSEQFF,TGCGCCAGCAGCCAGGTTCGACTAGCGGGGACGAGTGAGCAGTTCTTC
TRBJ1-4,-,TRBV5-5,-,CASSLGQHNEKLFF,TGTGCCAGCAGCTTGGGACAGCATAATGAAAAACTGTTTTTT
TRBJ1-1,once,TRBV5-1,-,CASSLAAGQGSTEAFF,TGCGCCAGCAGCTTGGCAGCAGGGCAGGGAAGTACTGAAGCTTTCTTT
TRBJ1-5,-,TRBV6-1,TRBD1,CASSEGNRGRMYQPQHF,TGTGCCAGCAGTGAAGGGAACAGGGGGCGAATGTATCAGCCCCAGCATTTT
TRBJ1-6,-,TRBV28,TRBD1,CASSWDRVRPLHF,TGTGCCAGCAGTTGGGACAGGGTGAGACCCCTCCACTTT
TRBJ2-3,-,TRBV7-8,TRBD2,CASSLASGAPTDTQYF,TGTGCCAGCAGCTTAGCGAGCGGGGCCCCCACAGATACGCAGTATTTT
TRBJ1-6,-,TRBV4-2,-,CASSSRANYNSPLHF,TGTGCCAGCAGCTCGAGGGCTAACTATAATTCACCCCTCCACTTT
TRBJ1-4,-,TRBV4-1,TRBD1,CASSQAPQGASEKLFF,TGCGCCAGCAGCCAAGCTCCCCAGGGGGCAAGTGAAAAACTGTTTTTT
TRBJ2-1,-,TRBV7-7,TRBD2,CASSSRSLAGYNEQFF,TGTGCTAGCAGCTCCAGGTCCCTAGCGGGTTACAATGAGCAGTTCTTC
TRBJ2-1,-,TRBV6-5,-,CASSYSAGQEDEQFF,TGTGCCAGCAGTTACTCAGCGGGACAGGAAGATGAGCAGTTCTTC
TRBJ2-6,-,TRBV28,TRBD2,CASSRPGLAGGSNSGANVLTF,TGTGCCAGCAGTCGCCCGGGACTAGCGGGGGGTTCAAACTCTGGGGCCAACGTCCTGACTTTC